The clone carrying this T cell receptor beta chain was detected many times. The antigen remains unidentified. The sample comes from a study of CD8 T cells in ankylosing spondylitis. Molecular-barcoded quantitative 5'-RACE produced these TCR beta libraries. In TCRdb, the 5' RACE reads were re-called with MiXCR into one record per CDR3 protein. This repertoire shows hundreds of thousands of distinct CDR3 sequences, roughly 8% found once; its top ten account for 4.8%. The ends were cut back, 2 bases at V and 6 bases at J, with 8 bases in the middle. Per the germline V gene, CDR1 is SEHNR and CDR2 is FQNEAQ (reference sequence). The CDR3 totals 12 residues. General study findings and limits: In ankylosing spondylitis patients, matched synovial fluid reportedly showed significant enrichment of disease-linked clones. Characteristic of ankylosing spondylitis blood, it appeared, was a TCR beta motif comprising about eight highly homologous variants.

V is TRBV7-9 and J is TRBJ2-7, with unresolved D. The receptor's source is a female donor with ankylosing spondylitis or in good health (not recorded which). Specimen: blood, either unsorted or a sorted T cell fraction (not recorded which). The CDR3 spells CASSLISGEQYF. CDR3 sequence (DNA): TGTGCCAGCAGCTTAATCTCCGGCGAGCAGTACTTC.